This TCR beta chain was found in a study of OX40 agonist ivuxolimab in advanced cancers. Study information: All patients had ivuxolimab intravenously every 2 weeks at 0.01 to 10 mg/kg. Overall study findings and caveats: Expanded peripheral T cell antigen specificity was not determined.

Using immunoSEQ multiplex PCR, the repertoire was profiled, and TCRdb retains in-frame clones only, with some absent. Of some 100,000 clones detected, roughly nine tenths appear once; the ten largest clones hold 0.82%. This CDR3 spans 16 amino acids. J lost 2 bases, V lost 1 base, and 5 bases had no gene match. Germline-derived CDR1 and CDR2 are SNHLY and FYNNEI. Points on this clone: Its antigen remains unknown.

The origin of this receptor is an adult with an advanced solid tumor such as melanoma, head and neck, liver or kidney cancer. The material sequenced was CD4+ or CD8+ T cells sorted from blood, taken in a trial of the OX40 agonist ivuxolimab. The chain recombines TRBV2 with TRBJ2-3; 8 nucleotides line up with TRBD2. The DNA for the CDR3 is TGTGCCAGCAGTGAAGAGGTCGGGAGGGCCACAGATACGCAGTATTTT. Its translation: CASSEEVGRATDTQYF.